This T cell receptor beta chain emerged from a study of blood T cell repertoires in COVID-19. Across the study: Sites in the United States, Italy and Spain provided acute and convalescent COVID-19 samples.

In germline, CDR1 is MGHRA, CDR2 YSYEKL. Trimming cost V 6 bases and J 7 bases, with 13 bases left between them. The CDR3 consists of 13 residues. Participants came from about 23 US areas, aged about 18 to 89 years. Participant reports of clinical history set cohort assignment. As processed by the authors: Estimation of nucleated cell counts relied on the amplification of reference gene primers. This table comes from immunoSEQ multiplex PCR, and its TCRdb copy is limited to in-frame clones, with some not included. V, J and clone size were drawn from that table, and D and trimming were deduced from the DNA. The data contain 250,000 to 300,000 clones, approximately 83% of them singletons.

This sequence was found in a woman aged 45-60 years who had recovered from COVID-19. J is TRBJ2-1 and V is TRBV4-1; weak D call: TRBD2 (5 bases). The sample comprised PBMCs or T cells enriched from blood (not recorded which). CDR3 amino acids: CASRRRAGNEQFF. For the CDR3, the DNA is TGCGCCAGCAGGCGGCGGGCCGGGAATGAGCAGTTCTTC.